A single sample is the source of the 3 T cell receptor beta chains below, sequenced in a study of post-analysis software for immune sequencing data. The study, taken as a whole, reports: The study found TRBV5-6, TRBV5-1 and TRBV20-1 among five or six TRBV segments more frequent in patients than controls.

Their antigen targets remain unknown. Libraries were made from TCR beta cDNA, and they carried unique molecular identifiers. TCRdb reanalysed the PCR reads using MiXCR and keeps one entry per CDR3 protein. The sample gives roughly 800,000 distinct CDR3 sequences, roughly 50% of which show up once; 4.9% is in the top ten. Sequenced material: blood. These receptors all stem from a girl aged 10-17 years with multiple sclerosis.

This clonotype has a handful of counts. The genes are TRBV12-5 and TRBJ2-7, with a possible D match to TRBD1 (6 bases). The V gene's germline CDR1 is LGHNT and CDR2 FRNRAP. The CDR3 spans 18 residues. Trimming removed 0 bases from V and 4 bases from J, with 22 bases in between. CDR3 DNA: TGTGCTAGTGGTTTGGTACGGATCGGGGCAGGGGATGGTTACGAGCAGTACTTC. This translates into CASGLVRIGAGDGYEQYF.

The J gene is TRBJ2-3, the V gene TRBV12-3 or TRBV12-4; 14 nucleotides line up with TRBD2. The V and J ends lost 5 bases and 2 bases, in that order; junction bases with no gene match: 12. The CDR3 sequence is 19 residues long. The CDR3 DNA sequence: TGTGCCAGCAGTCAGCCGGGACTAGCGGGAGTACAAGTCACAGATACGCAGTATTTT. Protein sequence: CASSQPGLAGVQVTDTQYF.

The chain combines TRBV12-3 or TRBV12-4 with TRBJ2-1; 14 positions match TRBD2. Trimming cost V 8 bases and J 3 bases; bases outside gene matches: 6. CDR3 length: 16 residues. The CDR3 region has the DNA TGTGCCAGCGCGTTTGGGACTAGCGGGAGCTACAATGAGCAGTTCTTC. It yields the protein CASAFGTSGSYNEQFF.